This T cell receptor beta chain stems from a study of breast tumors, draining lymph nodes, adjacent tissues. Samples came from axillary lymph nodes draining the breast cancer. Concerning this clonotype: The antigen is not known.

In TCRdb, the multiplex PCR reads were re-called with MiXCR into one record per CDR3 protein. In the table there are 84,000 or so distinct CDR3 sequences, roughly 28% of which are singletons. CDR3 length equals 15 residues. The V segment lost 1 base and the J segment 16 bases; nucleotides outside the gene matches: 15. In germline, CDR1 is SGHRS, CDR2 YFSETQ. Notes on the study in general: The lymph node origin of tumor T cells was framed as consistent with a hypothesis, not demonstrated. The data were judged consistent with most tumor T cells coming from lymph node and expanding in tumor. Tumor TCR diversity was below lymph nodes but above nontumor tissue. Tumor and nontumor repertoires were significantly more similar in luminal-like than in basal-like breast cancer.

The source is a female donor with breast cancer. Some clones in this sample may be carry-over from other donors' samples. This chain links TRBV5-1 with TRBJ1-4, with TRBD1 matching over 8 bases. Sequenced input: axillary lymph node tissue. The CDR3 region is CASSLTGTGDEKQFF. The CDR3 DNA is TGCGCCAGCAGCTTGACCGGGACAGGCGATGAAAAGCAGTTTTTT.